This T cell receptor (beta chain) stems from a study of T cells in Graves' hyperthyroidism and ophthalmopathy. Study results and limitations: Ophthalmopathy prediction by the model preceded onset by a median 6.5 months. In the blood, most expanded thyroid clonotypes above 0.001 appeared as well.

Thyroid ultrasound, orbital computed tomography, clinical symptoms, and serum thyroxine and TRAb underpinned diagnoses. Extraction of PBMCs used 7.5 to 10 ml of fresh peripheral blood. Researchers amplified the TCR beta CDR3 regions from RNA transcripts. RT-PCR in the first round (using the HTBI primer set) targeted the TCR CDR3. TCRdb re-called the multiplex PCR reads through MiXCR, storing one row per CDR3 protein. Of approximately 380,000 distinct CDR3 sequences listed, about a fifth are singletons. As to this clonotype: What it recognizes is unknown.

This CDR3 contains 16 residues. The germline gives CDR1 SGDLS, CDR2 YYNGEE. V dropped 3 bases and J dropped 8 bases, with 18 bases sitting between them. This chain links TRBV9 with TRBJ1-6; D might be TRBD1 (5 bases). This TCR was recovered from a man younger than 35 with Graves' ophthalmopathy. Sequencing input: blood. The DNA for the CDR3 is TGTGCCAGCAGCGAGGGGTCCGGGGGTGGGTATTCACCCCTCCACTTT. Translated: CASSEGSGGGYSPLHF.